The 7 T cell receptor beta chains in this list originate from one sample, sequenced in a study of blood T cell repertoires in COVID-19. The data were produced by immunoSEQ multiplex PCR, yet TCRdb's version contains in-frame clones alone and is incomplete. This sample has about 67,000 clones; about four fifths occur once, and the top ten carry 6.3%. Sequencing was performed on peripheral blood. Every receptor here comes from a woman aged 55-75 years with acute or convalescent COVID-19.

This clone was picked up a small number of times. V gene TRBV2 combines with J gene TRBJ2-7; a weak D match, TRBD2 (6 bases). Germline CDR1 reads SNHLY; CDR2 reads FYNNEI. Trimming cost V 8 bases and J 6 bases, with 17 bases left between them. This CDR3 region has 13 residues. This chain's CDR3 is CASSVRLGSEQYF. CDR3 nucleotides: TGTGCCAGCTCGGTCCGCCTCGGGAGCGAGCAGTACTTC.

This clone was recorded once. This chain connects TRBV27 to TRBJ1-6, with D perhaps matching TRBD1 (6 bases). V dropped 2 bases and J dropped 10 bases, with 18 bases sitting between them. This CDR3 region has 16 residues. Germline-derived CDR1 and CDR2 are MNHEY and SMNVEV (reference sequence). CDR3 protein: CASSLRWTGGQSPLHF. In DNA form, the CDR3 reads TGTGCCAGCAGTTTAAGGTGGACGGGGGGGCAATCACCCCTCCACTTT.

V and J are TRBV4-2 and TRBJ2-3, with D possibly TRBD1 on 6 matching bases. Germline V gene lookup returns CDR1 LGHNA and CDR2 YNFKEQ. The ends were cut back, 0 bases at V and 0 bases at J, with 10 bases in the middle. The CDR3 totals 16 residues. The CDR3 sequence is CASSQDLGASTDTQYF. DNA of the CDR3: TGTGCCAGCAGCCAAGATTTGGGGGCTAGCACAGATACGCAGTATTTT.

The genes are TRBV7-3 and TRBJ1-1; D gene unclear. V was trimmed by 1 base and J by 0 bases, leaving 9 bases between them. The CDR3 spans 15 residues. Germline V CDR1 and CDR2: SGHTA, FQGTGA. In nucleotides, the CDR3 is TGTGCCAGCAGCTTAAGCCCAGGTTTGAACACTGAAGCTTTCTTT. This encodes CASSLSPGLNTEAFF.

The J gene is TRBJ1-2, the V gene TRBV20-1, with 7 positions matching TRBD1. The CDR3 contains 14 residues. Germline lookup yields CDR1 DFQATT and CDR2 SNEGSKA (reference sequence). V dropped 4 bases and J dropped 4; count of bases not matched to a gene: 9. In DNA form, the CDR3 reads TGCAGTGCTACTGAACAGGGGAAGGGCTATGGCTACACCTTC. Residues: CSATEQGKGYGYTF.

This clone was observed a handful of times. V usage is TRBV25-1 and J usage is TRBJ2-7, with D perhaps matching TRBD2 (6 bases). Trimming took off 5 bases at V and 3 bases at J, with 8 bases between the two ends. This CDR3 contains 12 residues. In germline, CDR1 is MGHDK, CDR2 SYGVNS. The CDR3 loop reads CASSSGDYEQYF. As DNA, the CDR3 is TGTGCCAGCAGTTCGGGGGACTACGAGCAGTACTTC.

This sequence joins TRBV5-1 and TRBJ2-2, with 7 bases aligning to TRBD1. Trimming at V came to 3 bases and at J to 2 bases, leaving 10 bases not matched to a gene. This CDR3 is built from 17 residues. CDR1 SGHRS and CDR2 YFSETQ come from the germline V gene. CDR3 sequence reads: CASSSTSGTDNTGELFF. In DNA form, the CDR3 reads TGCGCCAGCAGCTCAACCTCCGGGACAGATAACACCGGGGAGCTGTTTTTT.